The entry below describes one TCR beta chain. Unmatched junction bases numbered 0, after V lost 4 bases and J lost 0 bases. The germline V gene has CDR1 SGHDN and CDR2 FVKESK. The CDR3 totals 14 residues. Libraries were prepared by immunoSEQ multiplex PCR; TCRdb keeps only in-frame clonotypes and omits some of them. The table records hundreds of thousands of clones, roughly nine tenths of them present only once. This entry is derived from a study of blood T cell repertoires in COVID-19. The sequence came from a woman aged 45 to 65 in a cohort exposed to, infected with or recovered from COVID-19 (not recorded which). Sequences were obtained from PBMCs or T cells enriched from blood (not recorded which). J is TRBJ2-3 and V is TRBV14; 8 bases agree with TRBD2. CDR3 sequence (DNA): TGTGCCAGCAGCCCTAGCGGGAGCACAGATACGCAGTATTTT. Translating it yields CASSPSGSTDTQYF.